Following are 4 T cell receptor beta chains from one sample sequenced in a study of blood T cell repertoires in COVID-19. Generated by immunoSEQ multiplex PCR, the TCRdb table keeps only in-frame clones and is missing some. The sample shows about 140,000 clones, about 72% of them seen only once. Sample: peripheral blood. These receptors were obtained from a man aged 60 to 75 who had recovered from COVID-19.

As for this clone: This sample includes further DNA sequences coding for the same CDR3. The rearrangement joins TRBV6-4 to TRBJ2-3, with TRBD2 matching 8 bases. The germline gives CDR1 MRHNA, CDR2 SNTAGT. The CDR3 contains 16 residues. Trimming took 0 bases from V and 2 from J; bases not matched to a gene: 4. In DNA form, the CDR3 reads TGTGCCAGCAGTGACTCTGCGGGGGGCTCCACAGATACGCAGTATTTT. Translating it yields CASSDSAGGSTDTQYF.

The rearrangement links TRBV18 to TRBJ2-3; 7 bases match TRBD2. Trimming cost V 6 bases and J 0 bases; bases outside gene matches: 6. The CDR3 length is 15 residues. Germline lookup yields CDR1 KGHSH and CDR2 LQKENI. The CDR3: CASSPVGGSTDTQYF. The CDR3 region has the DNA TGTGCCAGCTCCCCGGTGGGGGGGAGCACAGATACGCAGTATTTT.

The chain links TRBV28 to TRBJ2-1, with TRBD2 matching over 13 bases. In germline, CDR1 is MDHEN, CDR2 SYDVKM. CDR3 length: 14 amino acids. V lost 7 bases and J lost 8; bases outside the gene matches: 5. CDR3 sequence: CASTRTSGSDEQFF. CDR3 coding DNA: TGTGCCAGCACCCGGACTAGCGGGAGCGATGAGCAGTTCTTC.

This chain links TRBV4-1 with TRBJ2-1; weak D call: TRBD1 (7 bases). The CDR3 is 15 amino acids. Germline values: CDR1 MGHRA, CDR2 YSYEKL. V was shortened by 4 bases and J by 4 bases, with 14 bases between the two germline ends. The CDR3 region is CASSRGTVNYNEQFF. The CDR3 bases are TGCGCCAGCAGCCGCGGGACAGTAAATTACAATGAGCAGTTCTTC.